This T cell receptor beta chain originates from a study of shared clonotypes between healthy human individuals. Trimming cost V 2 bases and J 11 bases, with 22 bases left between them. The CDR3 runs to 15 residues. Germline values: CDR1 GTSNPN, CDR2 SVGIG (reference sequence). Every donor, a Caucasian adult, lived in Nashville, Tennessee. TCRdb's table, derived via immunoSEQ multiplex PCR, lists solely in-frame clones and lacks some. The sample consists of tens of thousands of clones, over 55% of them appearing once. The sample was memory CD8+ T cells sorted from blood. Subset reported: CD45RO+ cells pooled with CCR7-negative TemRA cells. The chain employs TRBV30 and TRBJ2-1; tentative D call: TRBD2 (6 bases). The origin of this receptor is a man aged 25 to 40 in good health. CDR3 coding DNA: TGTGCCTGGAGTTTTAGGACTACTAGTGGGGGAAAGCAGTTCTTC. It translates to CAWSFRTTSGGKQFF.